Listed below are T cell receptor beta chains from one sample, sequenced in a study of T cell repertoires in cytomegalovirus infection. MiXCR, applied by TCRdb to the reads, yields one record per CDR3 protein. The sample lists around 200,000 distinct CDR3 sequences; approximately 38% were seen once. Their antigens remain unidentified. The sample here was CD8+ T cells from cultured PBMCs, taken from culture after CMV antigen stimulation. The receptors here all came from a human donor in good health (CMV status not recorded). Some clones in this sample may be carry-over from other donors' samples. Each CDR3 is given with its conserved first and last residue. A D gene is named only where the DNA matches it firmly. The size entry is marked missing in some rows and otherwise reads once, few, many or a size class.

clone size,V gene,J gene,D gene,CDR3 protein,CDR3 DNA
.,TRBV7-3,TRBJ2-2,.,CASSPLHSRSGELFF,TGTGCCAGCAGCCCTTTGCACTCCCGGTCCGGGGAGCTGTTTTTT
.,TRBV20-1,TRBJ2-5,.,CSASWEEQETQYF,TGCAGTGCTAGTTGGGAAGAACAAGAGACCCAGTACTTC
once,TRBV12-3/TRBV12-4,TRBJ2-1,.,CASSSSAVHPRNEQFF,TGTGCCAGCAGTTCGTCGGCGGTCCACCCACGCAATGAGCAGTTCTTC
.,TRBV3-1,TRBJ1-2,.,CASSEGTDFFYGYTF,TGTGCCAGCAGCGAAGGGACTGATTTTTTCTATGGCTACACCTTC
few,TRBV20-1,TRBJ1-1,.,CSAPGQTNTEAFF,TGCAGTGCACCCGGACAGACGAACACTGAAGCTTTCTTT
.,TRBV9,TRBJ2-1,.,CASSVAGQGTSYNEQFF,TGTGCCAGCAGCGTAGCAGGGCAGGGGACGTCCTACAATGAGCAGTTCTTC
.,TRBV5-1,TRBJ2-5,.,CASSLAGTLQETQYF,TGCGCCAGCTCCCTCGCCGGTACGCTTCAAGAGACCCAGTACTTC
few,TRBV28,TRBJ2-3,TRBD2,CASSFPGGEADTQYF,TGTGCCAGCAGTTTTCCGGGAGGGGAGGCAGATACGCAGTATTTT
.,TRBV7-3,TRBJ2-3,TRBD2,CASSESGGVPDTQYF,TGTGCCAGCAGCGAGAGCGGGGGGGTCCCAGATACGCAGTATTTT
once,TRBV7-9,TRBJ2-1,TRBD1,CASSVDRDEQFF,TGTGCCAGCAGCGTTGACAGGGATGAGCAGTTCTTC
.,TRBV20-1,TRBJ2-1,TRBD2,CSARPTSGGMGDEQFF,TGCAGTGCTAGACCGACTAGCGGGGGCATGGGAGATGAGCAGTTCTTC
.,TRBV9,TRBJ2-1,.,CASSGGGPEYNEQFF,TGTGCCAGCAGCGGAGGGGGGCCGGAATACAATGAGCAGTTCTTC
.,TRBV28,TRBJ2-7,TRBD2,CASSLTRTSGRYEQYF,TGTGCCAGCAGTCTCACCAGGACTAGCGGACGCTACGAGCAGTACTTC
.,TRBV7-3,TRBJ2-1,.,CASRVGRQRDNEQFF,TGTGCCAGCAGGGTTGGAAGACAGAGAGACAATGAGCAGTTCTTC
.,TRBV11-2,TRBJ2-7,.,CASSLDPRAGGEQYF,TGTGCCAGCAGCTTAGATCCTCGGGCAGGTGGAGAGCAGTACTTC
.,TRBV5-4,TRBJ2-7,.,CASSLRGRTYEQYF,TGTGCCAGCAGCTTGAGAGGCAGGACCTACGAGCAGTACTTC
many,TRBV7-8,TRBJ2-2,.,CASSAGQYTGELFF,TGTGCCAGCAGCGCCGGACAGTACACCGGGGAGCTGTTTTTT
many,TRBV7-3,TRBJ2-5,TRBD2,CASSLSGGAGETQYF,TGTGCCAGCAGCCTTAGCGGGGGGGCCGGGGAGACCCAGTACTTC
.,TRBV10-3,TRBJ2-3,.,CAISERGRNGTDTQYF,TGTGCCATCAGTGAGCGGGGCCGAAACGGCACAGATACGCAGTATTTT
.,TRBV6-1,TRBJ2-1,.,CASSVRETAGGFDEQFF,TGTGCCAGCTCTGTTCGAGAAACGGCAGGGGGGTTCGATGAGCAGTTCTTC